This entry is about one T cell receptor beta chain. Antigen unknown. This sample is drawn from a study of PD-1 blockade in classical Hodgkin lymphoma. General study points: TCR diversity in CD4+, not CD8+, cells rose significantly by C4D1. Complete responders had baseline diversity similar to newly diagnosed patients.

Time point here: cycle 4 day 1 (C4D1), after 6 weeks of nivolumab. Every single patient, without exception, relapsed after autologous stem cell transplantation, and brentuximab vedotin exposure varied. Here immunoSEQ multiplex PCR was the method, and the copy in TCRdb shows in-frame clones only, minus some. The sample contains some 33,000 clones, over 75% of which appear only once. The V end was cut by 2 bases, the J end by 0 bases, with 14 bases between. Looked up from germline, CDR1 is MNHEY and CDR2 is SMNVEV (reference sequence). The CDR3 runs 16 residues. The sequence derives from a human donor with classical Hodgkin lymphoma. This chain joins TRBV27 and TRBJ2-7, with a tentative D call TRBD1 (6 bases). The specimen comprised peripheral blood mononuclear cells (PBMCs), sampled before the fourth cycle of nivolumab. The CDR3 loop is CASSLGYGTTSYEQYF. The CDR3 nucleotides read TGTGCCAGCAGTTTAGGATACGGGACAACCTCCTACGAGCAGTACTTC.